The present T cell receptor (beta chain) was sequenced within a study of cytomegalovirus exposure and HLA in healthy donors. Both 60 Vbeta primers and 13 Jbeta primers went into the PCR. TCRdb's table, derived via immunoSEQ multiplex PCR, lists solely in-frame clones and lacks some. The sample lists hundreds of thousands of clones, about three quarters occurring once. Germline V gene sequence: CDR1 MNHNS, CDR2 SASEGT. The CDR3 is made up of 15 amino acids. Losses at the gene ends were 6 bases for V and 3 bases for J; bases not matched to a gene: 7. The source material was PBMCs. The receptor's source is a man aged 18 to 35 in good health and CMV-seronegative. The V gene is TRBV6-1, the J gene TRBJ1-1, with 10 bases identical to TRBD1. For the CDR3, the DNA is TGTGCCAGCAGCGGGCGGGACAGGGGATACACTGAAGCTTTCTTT. It specifies CASSGRDRGYTEAFF.